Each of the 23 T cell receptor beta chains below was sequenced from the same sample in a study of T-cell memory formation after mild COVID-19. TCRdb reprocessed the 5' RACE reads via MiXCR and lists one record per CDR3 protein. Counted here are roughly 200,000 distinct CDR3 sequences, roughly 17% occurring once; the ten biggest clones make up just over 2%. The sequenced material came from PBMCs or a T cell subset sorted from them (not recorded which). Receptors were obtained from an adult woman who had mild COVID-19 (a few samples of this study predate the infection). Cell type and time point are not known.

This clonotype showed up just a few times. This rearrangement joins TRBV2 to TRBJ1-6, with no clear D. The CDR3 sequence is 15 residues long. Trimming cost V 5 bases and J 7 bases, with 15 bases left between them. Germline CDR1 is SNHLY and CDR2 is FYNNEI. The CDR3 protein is CASSSDPGTNSPLHF. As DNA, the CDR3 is TGTGCCAGCAGTTCTGACCCAGGAACGAATTCACCCCTCCACTTT.

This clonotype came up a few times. CDR3 in amino acids: CASSSLAGLMTREQYF. CDR3 in DNA: TGTGCCAGCAGCTCTCTAGCGGGTCTCATGACGAGGGAGCAGTACTTC. The V call is TRBV5-6, the J call TRBJ2-7; 8 nucleotides match TRBD2. J lost 7 bases, V lost 3 bases, and 15 bases had no gene match. The CDR3 consists of 16 residues. Germline V lookup: CDR1 SGHDT, CDR2 YYEEEE.

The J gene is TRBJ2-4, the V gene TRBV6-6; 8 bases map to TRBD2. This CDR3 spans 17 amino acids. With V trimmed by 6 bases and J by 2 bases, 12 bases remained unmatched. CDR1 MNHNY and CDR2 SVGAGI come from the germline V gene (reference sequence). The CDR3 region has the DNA TGTGCCAGCAGCCTAGGGACGGGAGGGAAAACCAAAAACATTCAGTACTTC. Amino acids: CASSLGTGGKTKNIQYF.

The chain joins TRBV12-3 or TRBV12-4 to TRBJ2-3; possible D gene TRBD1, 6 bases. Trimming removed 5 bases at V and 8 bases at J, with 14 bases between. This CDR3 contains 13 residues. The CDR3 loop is CASSPWGPGTQYF. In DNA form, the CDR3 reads TGTGCCAGCAGTCCCTGGGGGCCCGGTACGCAGTATTTT.

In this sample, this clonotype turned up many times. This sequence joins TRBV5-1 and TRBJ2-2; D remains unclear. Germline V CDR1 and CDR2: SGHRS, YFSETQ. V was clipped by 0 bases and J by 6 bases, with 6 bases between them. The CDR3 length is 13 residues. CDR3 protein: CASSLDAAGELFF. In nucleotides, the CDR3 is TGCGCCAGCAGCTTGGATGCGGCCGGGGAGCTGTTTTTT.

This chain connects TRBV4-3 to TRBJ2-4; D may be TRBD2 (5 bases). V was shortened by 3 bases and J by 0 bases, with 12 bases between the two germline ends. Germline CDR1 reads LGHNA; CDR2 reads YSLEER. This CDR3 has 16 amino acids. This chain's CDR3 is CASSQRAGSAKNIQYF. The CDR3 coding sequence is TGCGCCAGCAGCCAGAGGGCGGGCTCAGCCAAAAACATTCAGTACTTC.

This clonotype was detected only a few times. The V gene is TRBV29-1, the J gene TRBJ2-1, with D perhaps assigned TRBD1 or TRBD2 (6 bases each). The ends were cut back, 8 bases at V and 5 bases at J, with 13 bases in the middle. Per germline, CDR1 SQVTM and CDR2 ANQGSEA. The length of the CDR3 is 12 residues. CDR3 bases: TGCAGCACGAGGGGGGTCAACAATGAGCAGTTCTTC. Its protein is CSTRGVNNEQFF.

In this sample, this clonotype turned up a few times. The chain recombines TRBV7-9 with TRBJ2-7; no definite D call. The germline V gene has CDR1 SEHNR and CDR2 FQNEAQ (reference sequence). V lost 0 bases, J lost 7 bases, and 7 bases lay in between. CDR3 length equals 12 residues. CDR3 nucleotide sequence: TGTGCCAGCAGCTTAGCGCATGGTGAGCAGTACTTC. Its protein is CASSLAHGEQYF.

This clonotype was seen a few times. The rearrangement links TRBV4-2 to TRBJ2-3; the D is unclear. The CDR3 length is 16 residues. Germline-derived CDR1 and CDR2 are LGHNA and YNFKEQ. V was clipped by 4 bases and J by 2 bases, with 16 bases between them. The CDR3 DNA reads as TGTGCCAGCAGCCGTCTAGAGACTCAACTCACAGATACGCAGTATTTT. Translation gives CASSRLETQLTDTQYF.

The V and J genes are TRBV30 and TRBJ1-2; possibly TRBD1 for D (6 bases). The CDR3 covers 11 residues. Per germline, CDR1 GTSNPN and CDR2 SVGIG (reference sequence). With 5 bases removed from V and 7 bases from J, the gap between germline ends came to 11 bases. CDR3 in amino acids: CAWRYRAGYTF. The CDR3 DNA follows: TGTGCCTGGCGGTACAGGGCTGGCTACACCTTC.

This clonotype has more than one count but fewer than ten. The CDR3 protein is CASSQGGRLGSTDTQYF. In nucleotides, the CDR3 is TGCGCCAGCAGCCAAGGAGGTCGTCTCGGTAGCACAGATACGCAGTATTTT. The chain employs TRBV4-1 and TRBJ2-3; D uncertain. Trimming pared 1 base from V and 0 bases from J, leaving 14 bases between. The V gene's germline CDR1 is MGHRA and CDR2 YSYEKL. This CDR3 is 17 amino acids long.

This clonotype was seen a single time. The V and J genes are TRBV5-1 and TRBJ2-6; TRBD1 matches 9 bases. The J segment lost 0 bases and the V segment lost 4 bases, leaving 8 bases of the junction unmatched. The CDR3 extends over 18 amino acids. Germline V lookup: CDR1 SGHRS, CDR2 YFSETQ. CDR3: CASSLGTGFPSGANVLTF. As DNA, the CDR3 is TGCGCCAGCAGCCTGGGGACAGGGTTCCCCTCTGGGGCCAACGTCCTGACTTTC.

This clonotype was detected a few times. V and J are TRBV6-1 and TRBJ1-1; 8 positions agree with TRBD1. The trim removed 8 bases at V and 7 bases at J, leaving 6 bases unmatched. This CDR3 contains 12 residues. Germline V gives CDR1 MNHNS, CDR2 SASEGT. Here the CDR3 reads CASAQGAGEAFF. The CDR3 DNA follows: TGTGCCAGCGCGCAGGGGGCGGGTGAAGCTTTCTTT.

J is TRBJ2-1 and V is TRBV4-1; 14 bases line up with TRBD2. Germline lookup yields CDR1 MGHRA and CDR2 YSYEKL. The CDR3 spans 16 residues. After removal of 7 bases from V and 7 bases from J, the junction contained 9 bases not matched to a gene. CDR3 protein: CASTWTSGGRGNEQFF. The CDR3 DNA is TGCGCCAGCACCTGGACTAGCGGGGGGCGAGGTAATGAGCAGTTCTTC.

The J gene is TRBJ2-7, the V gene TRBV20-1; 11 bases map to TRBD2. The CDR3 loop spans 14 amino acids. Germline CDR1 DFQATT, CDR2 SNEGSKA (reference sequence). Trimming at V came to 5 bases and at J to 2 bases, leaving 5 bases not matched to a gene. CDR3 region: CSAALSGRAYEQYF. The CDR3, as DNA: TGCAGTGCTGCGCTTAGCGGGAGGGCCTACGAGCAGTACTTC.

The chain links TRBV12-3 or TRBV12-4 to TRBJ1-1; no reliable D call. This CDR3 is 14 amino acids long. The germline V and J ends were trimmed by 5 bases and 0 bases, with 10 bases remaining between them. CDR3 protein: CASSERILNTEAFF. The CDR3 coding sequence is TGTGCCAGCAGTGAGAGGATCCTGAACACTGAAGCTTTCTTT.

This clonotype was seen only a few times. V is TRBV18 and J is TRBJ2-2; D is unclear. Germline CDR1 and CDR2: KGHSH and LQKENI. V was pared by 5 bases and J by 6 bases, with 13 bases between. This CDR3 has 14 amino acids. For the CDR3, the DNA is TGTGCCAGCTCAATGTCAGCCGGGCCCGGGGAGCTGTTTTTT. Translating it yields CASSMSAGPGELFF.

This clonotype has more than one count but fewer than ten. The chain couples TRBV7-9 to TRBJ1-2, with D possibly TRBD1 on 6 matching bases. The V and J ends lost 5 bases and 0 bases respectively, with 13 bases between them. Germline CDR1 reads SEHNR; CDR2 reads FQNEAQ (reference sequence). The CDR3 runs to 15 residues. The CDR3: CASSPGDTPNYGYTF. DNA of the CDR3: TGTGCCAGCAGCCCCGGGGACACTCCTAACTATGGCTACACCTTC.

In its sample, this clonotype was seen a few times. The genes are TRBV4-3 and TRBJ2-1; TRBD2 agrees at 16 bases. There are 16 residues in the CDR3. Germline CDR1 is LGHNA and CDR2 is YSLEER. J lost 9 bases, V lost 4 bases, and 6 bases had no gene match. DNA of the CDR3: TGCGCCAGCAGCCCTGGGACTAGCGGGAGGGTGGGTGAGCAGTTCTTC. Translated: CASSPGTSGRVGEQFF.

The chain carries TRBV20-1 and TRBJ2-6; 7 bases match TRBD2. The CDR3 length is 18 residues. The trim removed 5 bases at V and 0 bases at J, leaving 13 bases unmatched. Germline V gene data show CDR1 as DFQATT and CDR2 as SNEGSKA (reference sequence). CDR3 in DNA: TGCAGTGCTGCCGCCCTAAGCGGGACCTTCTCTGGGGCCAACGTCCTGACTTTC. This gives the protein CSAAALSGTFSGANVLTF.

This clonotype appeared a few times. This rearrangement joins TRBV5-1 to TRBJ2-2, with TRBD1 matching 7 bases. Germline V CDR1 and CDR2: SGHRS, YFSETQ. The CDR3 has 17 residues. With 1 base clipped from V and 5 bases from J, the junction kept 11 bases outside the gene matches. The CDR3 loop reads CASSLTSPGQRTGELFF. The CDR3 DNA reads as TGCGCCAGCAGCTTGACCTCTCCGGGACAGAGAACCGGGGAGCTGTTTTTT.

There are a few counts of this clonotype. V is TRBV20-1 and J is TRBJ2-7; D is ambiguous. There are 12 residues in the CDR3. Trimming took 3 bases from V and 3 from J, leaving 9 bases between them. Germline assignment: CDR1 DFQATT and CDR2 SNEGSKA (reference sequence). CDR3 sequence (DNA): TGCAGTGCTAGGGTCAGGAGCTACGAGCAGTACTTC. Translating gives CSARVRSYEQYF.

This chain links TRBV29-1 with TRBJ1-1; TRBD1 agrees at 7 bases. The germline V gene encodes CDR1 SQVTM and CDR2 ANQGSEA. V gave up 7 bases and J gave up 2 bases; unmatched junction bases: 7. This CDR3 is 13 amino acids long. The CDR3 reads CSANRDRNTEAFF. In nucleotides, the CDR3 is TGCAGCGCCAACCGGGACAGAAACACTGAAGCTTTCTTT.